What follows are 27 T cell receptor beta chains derived from one specimen sequenced in a study of vaccination effects on CD4 cells after COVID-19. Before sequencing, viral peptide pools were used by the ViraFEST assay to expand antigen-specific CD4+ T cells. Subsequent to a culture period of under 11 days, CD4+ T cells were isolated. No vaccinee had earlier SARS-CoV-2 infection, and nucleocapsid antibodies were negative. Clones were read by immunoSEQ multiplex PCR, and TCRdb kept only the in-frame ones, dropping some. Here the sample spans about 43,000 clones, roughly 79% being singletons. The antigens of these receptors remain unknown. This material consisted of CD4+ T cells from PBMCs cultured with SARS-CoV-2 spike peptides, taken before COVID-19 vaccination. These receptor sequences come from a human donor who received a COVID-19 vaccine.

This clone was counted a few times. V usage is TRBV20-1 and J usage is TRBJ1-1, with no clear D. Trimming stripped 0 bases from V and 7 bases from J, with 6 bases between. This CDR3 is built from 11 residues. Germline CDR1 DFQATT, CDR2 SNEGSKA (reference sequence). The CDR3 loop is CSAREQIEAFF. DNA of the CDR3: TGCAGTGCTAGAGAACAGATTGAAGCTTTCTTT.

The V and J genes are TRBV19 and TRBJ1-6; TRBD1 matches at 7 bases. Germline trimming cut 5 bases from V and 2 bases from J; bases unmatched to any gene: 6. Germline lookup yields CDR1 LNHDA and CDR2 SQIVND (reference sequence). The CDR3 has 16 amino acids. The CDR3 nucleotides read TGTGCCAGTAGTCCACTTACAGGGGCCTATAATTCACCCCTCCACTTT. Translating it yields CASSPLTGAYNSPLHF.

The J gene is TRBJ2-7, the V gene TRBV2; maybe TRBD1 (5 bases). Trimming removed 3 bases from V and 6 bases from J, with 6 bases in between. The CDR3 contains 11 residues. Germline CDR1 and CDR2: SNHLY and FYNNEI. The chain's CDR3 is CASSEGPEQYV. The CDR3 nucleotides are TGTGCCAGCAGTGAGGGGCCCGAGCAGTACGTC.

The chain recombines TRBV6-5 with TRBJ1-1; weak D call: TRBD1 (5 bases). Trimming left V 5 bases short and J 6 bases short, with 13 bases between. There are 13 residues in the CDR3. Germline loops: CDR1 MNHEY, CDR2 SVGAGI. The CDR3 nucleotides are TGTGCCAGCAGTATCGACAGCCTAGCTGAAGCTTTCTTT. This translates into CASSIDSLAEAFF.

V is TRBV5-1 and J is TRBJ2-3; D might be TRBD1 (5 bases). Germline V gene lookup returns CDR1 SGHRS and CDR2 YFSETQ. The length of the CDR3 is 15 residues. V lost 1 base to trimming and J lost 0 bases, with 9 bases between them. The CDR3 reads CASSLLQASTDTQYF. For the CDR3, the DNA is TGCGCCAGCAGCTTGTTACAGGCCAGCACAGATACGCAGTATTTT.

The chain combines TRBV18 with TRBJ2-2; 8 nucleotides match TRBD1. The J segment lost 7 bases and the V segment lost 3 bases, leaving 4 bases of the junction unmatched. The CDR3 extends over 14 amino acids. Germline assignment: CDR1 KGHSH and CDR2 LQKENI. The CDR3 DNA reads TGTGCCAGCTCACCGGGACAGGTCCACGGGGAGCTGTTTTTT. This sequence encodes CASSPGQVHGELFF.

This sequence joins TRBV2 and TRBJ1-1; D not resolved. The CDR3 contains 13 residues. Trimming removed 6 bases from V and 7 bases from J, with 15 bases in between. The germline CDR1 and CDR2 sequences are SNHLY and FYNNEI. The CDR3 spells CASRKAVTIEAFF. CDR3 in DNA: TGTGCCAGCAGAAAAGCTGTGACTATTGAAGCTTTCTTT. Full variable domain (missing parts from reference TRBV2 and TRBJ1-1): EPEVTQTPSHQVTQMGQEVILRCVPISNHLYFYWYRQILGQKVEFLVSFYNNEISEKSEIFDDQFSVERPDGSNFTLKIRSTKLEDSAMYFCASRKAVTIEAFFGQGTRLTVV.

V and J are TRBV5-4 and TRBJ1-2; the D is unclear. The CDR3 is 16 residues long. The germline V gene has CDR1 SGHNT and CDR2 YYREEE (reference sequence). Between the trimmed V and J ends, which lost 1 base and 0 bases, there was a span of 13 bases. CDR3 amino acids: CASSLLLVGTNYGYTF. The CDR3 region has the DNA TGTGCCAGCAGCTTGCTTCTGGTAGGGACTAACTATGGCTACACCTTC.

The J gene is TRBJ2-3, the V gene TRBV11-3; no clear D gene. Germline V CDR1 and CDR2: SGHNT, YENEEA. The CDR3 is 14 amino acids. Trimming took off 5 bases at V and 0 bases at J, with 9 bases between the two ends. Here the CDR3 DNA reads TGTGCCAGCAGCCGTATGTCTAGCACAGATACGCAGTATTTT. It specifies CASSRMSSTDTQYF.

This chain uses TRBV6-5 with TRBJ2-5; D might be TRBD1 or TRBD2, each matching 5 bases. The CDR3 is 13 residues long. Trimming took 8 bases from V and 5 from J, leaving 15 bases between them. Germline V gene sequence: CDR1 MNHEY, CDR2 SVGAGI. The CDR3 coding sequence is TGTGCCAGCCGAAGTCTAGCAGGGGAGACCCAGTACTTC. This gives the protein CASRSLAGETQYF.

This clone was detected only a few times. J is TRBJ1-6 and V is TRBV11-1; TRBD1 might be the D (6 bases). Deletions cut 3 bases from V and 7 bases from J, with 10 bases between. The germline CDR1 and CDR2 sequences are SGHAT and FQDESV (reference sequence). The CDR3 is 14 amino acids. DNA for the CDR3: TGTGCCAGCAGCTTTTGGGACAAGAATTCACCCCTCCACTTT. This codes for CASSFWDKNSPLHF.

This clone was counted a few times. V is TRBV5-1 and J is TRBJ1-4, with 7 bases fitting TRBD1. V lost 7 bases and J lost 12; bases outside the gene matches: 18. Germline V CDR1 and CDR2: SGHRS, YFSETQ. The CDR3 is made up of 15 amino acids. This CDR3 is CASQGVTGTAGQLFF. For the CDR3, the DNA is TGCGCCAGCCAGGGGGTGACCGGGACAGCTGGCCAACTGTTTTTT.

CDR3 sequence reads: CSARFRGEQYV. The CDR3 DNA reads TGCAGTGCTAGATTCCGTGGGGAGCAGTACGTC. The V and J genes are TRBV20-1 and TRBJ2-7; D unresolved. The length of the CDR3 is 11 residues. V dropped 2 bases and J dropped 7 bases, with 9 bases sitting between them. Germline V gene data show CDR1 as DFQATT and CDR2 as SNEGSKA (reference sequence).

This clone showed up just once. The chain employs TRBV24-1 and TRBJ2-3; the match to TRBD2 covers 8 bases. The V segment lost 4 bases and the J segment 10 bases; nucleotides outside the gene matches: 12. This CDR3 is 15 amino acids long. Per the germline V gene, CDR1 is KGHDR and CDR2 is SFDVKD. The CDR3: CATSDPLGTSSPQYF. CDR3 DNA sequence: TGTGCCACCAGTGACCCGCTCGGGACTAGTAGTCCGCAGTATTTT.

V is TRBV6-6 and J is TRBJ1-4; unclear D gene. The CDR3 is 13 amino acids. V was shortened by 10 bases and J by 7 bases, with 16 bases between the two germline ends. The V gene's germline CDR1 is MNHNY and CDR2 SVGAGI (reference sequence). In DNA form, the CDR3 reads TGTGCCATCACGCGGGAGGGCGGTGAAAAACTGTTTTTT. It specifies CAITREGGEKLFF.

The genes are TRBV9 and TRBJ1-2; D is unclear. The CDR3 consists of 14 residues. In germline, CDR1 is SGDLS, CDR2 YYNGEE. With 2 bases removed from V and 5 bases from J, the gap between germline ends came to 13 bases. The DNA of the CDR3 is TGTGCCAGCAGCGTCCAACCTGGGAATTATGGCTACACCTTC. Its translation is CASSVQPGNYGYTF.

This clone occurred a few times. This chain connects TRBV25-1 to TRBJ1-3, with 7 nucleotides matching TRBD1. V gave up 2 bases and J gave up 2 bases; unmatched junction bases: 3. CDR1 and CDR2 (germline): MGHDK, SYGVNS. The CDR3 loop spans 15 amino acids. DNA for the CDR3: TGTGCCAGCAGTGAACCAGGGGGACCTGGAAACACCATATATTTT. The encoded protein is CASSEPGGPGNTIYF.

This clone was seen a single time. The chain carries TRBV7-2 and TRBJ1-2, with TRBD1 matching over 7 bases. Germline V lookup: CDR1 SGHTA, CDR2 FQGNSA. The V segment lost 5 bases and the J segment 2 bases; nucleotides outside the gene matches: 5. CDR3 size: 14 residues. The CDR3 loop reads CASSPLTGNYGYTF. The DNA for the CDR3 is TGTGCCAGCAGCCCCTTGACAGGGAACTATGGCTACACCTTC.

The J gene is TRBJ2-5, the V gene TRBV28; the D is unclear. V dropped 7 bases and J dropped 4 bases, with 13 bases sitting between them. Germline V gene data show CDR1 as MDHEN and CDR2 as SYDVKM. The length of the CDR3 is 13 residues. CDR3 DNA sequence: TGTGCCAGCAAAAAAGGGAACTCAGAGACCCAGTACTTC. This codes for CASKKGNSETQYF.

This chain joins TRBV2 and TRBJ2-2; D is undetermined. The CDR3 covers 13 residues. V was trimmed by 1 base and J by 8 bases, leaving 8 bases between them. Germline V CDR1 and CDR2: SNHLY, FYNNEI. This CDR3 is CASSEVPVGELFF. Here the CDR3 DNA reads TGTGCCAGCAGTGAAGTCCCCGTAGGGGAGCTGTTTTTT. Full variable domain (rest looked up from reference TRBV2 and TRBJ2-2): EPEVTQTPSHQVTQMGQEVILRCVPISNHLYFYWYRQILGQKVEFLVSFYNNEISEKSEIFDDQFSVERPDGSNFTLKIRSTKLEDSAMYFCASSEVPVGELFFGEGSRLTVL.

The V and J genes are TRBV6-5 and TRBJ1-2, with D possibly TRBD1 on 5 matching bases. The germline CDR1 and CDR2 sequences are MNHEY and SVGAGI. CDR3 size: 15 residues. V lost 2 bases and J 0 bases, leaving 10 bases between the germline ends. The chain's CDR3 is CASSYGTASNYGYTF. The DNA of the CDR3 is TGTGCCAGCAGTTACGGGACGGCATCTAACTATGGCTACACCTTC.

This clone was seen more than once but under ten times. The genes are TRBV18 and TRBJ2-3, with 9 bases matching TRBD1. The V gene's germline CDR1 is KGHSH and CDR2 LQKENI. The trim removed 3 bases at V and 0 bases at J, leaving 7 bases unmatched. The CDR3 is 17 residues long. The CDR3 protein is CASSPTGGSSSTDTQYF. The CDR3 DNA is TGTGCCAGCTCACCCACAGGGGGCTCCTCTAGCACAGATACGCAGTATTTT.

This clone was seen a few times. The chain carries TRBV6-5 and TRBJ1-1; TRBD1 matches at 10 bases. The CDR3 covers 13 residues. The V gene's germline CDR1 is MNHEY and CDR2 SVGAGI. V shed 7 bases, J shed 5 bases, and the junction held 4 bases outside the gene matches. The CDR3 DNA follows: TGTGCCAGCATTACGGGACAGGGGACTGAAGCTTTCTTT. Translating it yields CASITGQGTEAFF.

V and J are TRBV2 and TRBJ1-5; D ambiguous. Germline loops: CDR1 SNHLY, CDR2 FYNNEI. The CDR3 totals 14 residues. V lost 0 bases and J 4 bases, leaving 7 bases between the germline ends. CDR3 amino acids: CASSEADGNQPQHF. DNA for the CDR3: TGTGCCAGCAGTGAAGCTGACGGAAATCAGCCCCAGCATTTT.

The V call is TRBV5-5, the J call TRBJ2-7, with 8 positions matching TRBD1. V trimming: 1 base; J trimming: 1 base; junction bases outside the gene matches: 4. Germline V lookup: CDR1 SGHKS, CDR2 YYEKEE (reference sequence). The CDR3 covers 15 residues. The CDR3 DNA reads TGTGCCAGCAGCTTGAGGGACAGGCAATCCTACGAGCAGTACGTC. Protein sequence: CASSLRDRQSYEQYV.

The V and J genes are TRBV11-2 and TRBJ2-4; D is unclear. The V end lost 0 bases, the J end lost 9 bases, and 12 bases lay between the germline ends. CDR1 is SGHAT, CDR2 FQNNGV, per germline. The CDR3 loop spans 14 amino acids. CDR3 DNA: TGTGCCAGCAGCTTAGACGTCCAGGTCGTCATTCAGTACTTC. It encodes CASSLDVQVVIQYF.

The chain combines TRBV19 with TRBJ2-1; no reliable D call. Germline CDR1 is LNHDA and CDR2 is SQIVND (reference sequence). This CDR3 has 15 amino acids. V dropped 3 bases and J dropped 9 bases, with 18 bases sitting between them. CDR3 coding DNA: TGTGCCAGTAGTATTGATGACACGGGTTGGAGTGAGCAGTTCTTC. This translates into CASSIDDTGWSEQFF. Supplemented by reference TRBV19 and TRBJ2-1, the full variable domain reads DGGITQSPKYLFRKEGQNVTLSCEQNLNHDAMYWYRQDPGQGLRLIYYSQIVNDFQKGDIAEGYSVSREKKESFPLTVTSAQKNPTAFYLCASSIDDTGWSEQFFGPGTRLTVL.